The 11 T cell receptor beta chains in this list originate from one sample, sequenced in a study of T cell responses to AZD1222 COVID-19 vaccine. Clones were sequenced by immunoSEQ multiplex PCR, and TCRdb holds only the in-frame ones, with some missing. The profile shows around 130,000 clones, roughly 90% of them singletons. The input for sequencing was peripheral blood, taken on day 0 of AZD1222 vaccination. These TCRs come from an adult in good health.

The chain has TRBV4-3 and TRBJ2-2; TRBD1 matches 7 bases. The CDR3 totals 16 residues. The germline gives CDR1 LGHNA, CDR2 YSLEER. The trim removed 0 bases at V and 5 bases at J, leaving 6 bases unmatched. The CDR3 nucleotides are TGCGCCAGCAGCCAAGAAGAGGGGGCCGGGACCGGGGAGCTGTTTTTT. Protein product: CASSQEEGAGTGELFF.

J is TRBJ1-1 and V is TRBV7-9, with a tentative D call TRBD1 (6 bases). CDR1 SEHNR and CDR2 FQNEAQ come from the germline V gene (reference sequence). This CDR3 region has 15 residues. The V and J ends lost 2 bases and 0 bases respectively, with 10 bases between them. The CDR3 here is CASSLLGQMNTEAFF. In DNA form, the CDR3 reads TGTGCCAGCAGCTTACTTGGACAGATGAACACTGAAGCTTTCTTT.

This clone was counted between two and nine times. The gene calls are TRBV19 and TRBJ1-3; TRBD1 agrees at 8 bases. The CDR3 contains 14 residues. Germline CDR1 is LNHDA and CDR2 is SQIVND (reference sequence). The J segment lost 5 bases and the V segment lost 9 bases, leaving 9 bases of the junction unmatched. The CDR3 DNA reads TGTGCCAGCGTGGGGACAGGCAAGAGAAACACCATATATTTT. This gives the protein CASVGTGKRNTIYF.

The chain couples TRBV7-8 to TRBJ1-2; TRBD1 is a possible D gene (5 bases). V was pared by 4 bases and J by 2 bases, with 11 bases between. The CDR3 totals 14 residues. Germline V lookup: CDR1 SGHVS, CDR2 FQNEAQ. CDR3 protein: CASSWAGVNYGYTF. As DNA, the CDR3 is TGTGCCAGCAGCTGGGCGGGGGTAAACTATGGCTACACCTTC.

The gene calls are TRBV5-1 and TRBJ2-7; D possibly corresponds to TRBD1 (6 bases). Trimming cost V 3 bases and J 4 bases, with 11 bases left between them. Germline CDR1 reads SGHRS; CDR2 reads YFSETQ. The CDR3 sequence is 13 residues long. The CDR3, as DNA: TGCGCCAGCAGCTACAGGGTCGGGTACGAGCAGTACTTC. Amino acids: CASSYRVGYEQYF.

The gene calls are TRBV12-3 or TRBV12-4 and TRBJ1-5; 12 nucleotides match TRBD1. The trim removed 7 bases at V and 7 bases at J, leaving 2 bases unmatched. This CDR3 contains 13 residues. CDR3 in amino acids: CASTGTGGQPQHF. The CDR3, as DNA: TGTGCCAGCACCGGGACAGGGGGCCAGCCCCAGCATTTT.

This chain connects TRBV19 to TRBJ1-2, with TRBD1 matching over 11 bases. The junction had 2 bases not matched to a gene; V was cut back by 1 base and J by 4 bases. This CDR3 spans 15 amino acids. Germline-derived CDR1 and CDR2 are LNHDA and SQIVND (reference sequence). This chain's CDR3 is CASSIAGTGGYGYTF. Written as DNA, the CDR3 is TGTGCCAGTAGTATAGCTGGGACAGGGGGCTATGGCTACACCTTC.

The chain combines TRBV18 with TRBJ1-1, with 8 bases aligning to TRBD1. CDR3 length: 13 residues. Losses at the gene ends were 3 bases for V and 4 bases for J; bases not matched to a gene: 1. From germline, CDR1 is KGHSH and CDR2 LQKENI. The CDR3 reads CASSPDRGTEAFF. CDR3 nucleotide sequence: TGTGCCAGCTCACCCGACAGGGGCACTGAAGCTTTCTTT.

This sequence joins TRBV5-1 and TRBJ2-3; 9 bases are a match to TRBD2. The V segment lost 5 bases and the J segment 3 bases; nucleotides outside the gene matches: 7. The CDR3 is 15 amino acids. Per the germline V gene, CDR1 is SGHRS and CDR2 is YFSETQ. This chain's CDR3 is CASRPSGGRTDTQYF. DNA for the CDR3: TGCGCCAGCAGGCCAAGCGGGGGGCGAACAGATACGCAGTATTTT.

The rearrangement uses TRBV6-5 and TRBJ1-1, with 7 bases identical to TRBD1. The V gene end was trimmed by 6 bases and the J gene end by 1 base; junction bases not matched to a gene: 5. Germline V lookup: CDR1 MNHEY, CDR2 SVGAGI. The CDR3 contains 14 residues. The CDR3 DNA sequence: TGTGCCAGCAGGAGACAGGGATCGAACACTGAAGCTTTCTTT. Amino acids: CASRRQGSNTEAFF.

The chain has TRBV6-5 and TRBJ2-5; 9 nucleotides match TRBD2. Germline loops: CDR1 MNHEY, CDR2 SVGAGI. The CDR3 length is 13 residues. With 2 bases clipped from V and 5 bases from J, the junction kept 0 bases outside the gene matches. The CDR3 here is CASSYGLAETQYF. In DNA, the CDR3 is TGTGCCAGCAGTTACGGACTAGCGGAGACCCAGTACTTC.